This T cell receptor beta chain is from a study of blood T cell repertoires in COVID-19. Background on the study: Sites in the United States, Italy and Spain provided acute and convalescent COVID-19 samples. PBMCs, B-cell-depleted T cells, or T cells were the source of the cDNA or gDNA that made up the material.

This clone was picked up many times. The authors' processing: Reference gene primer amplification gave estimated nucleated cell counts. Assay used: immunoSEQ multiplex PCR; TCRdb lists only in-frame clones, some missing. Clone size and the V and J calls come from that table; the DNA yielded D and trimming. The sample consists of roughly 230,000 clones, approximately 88% of them appearing once. The V gene lost 4 bases and the J gene lost 18 bases, with 16 bases spanning the gap. The CDR3 length is 12 residues. The germline V gene has CDR1 MNHEY and CDR2 SVGAGI. Specimen: peripheral blood. This clonotype was sampled from a man between 35 and 55 years old with acute or convalescent COVID-19. V is TRBV6-5 and J is TRBJ1-6; D is possibly TRBD1 (5 bases). CDR3 bases: TGTGCCAGCAGTTCCGGACAAACCGGTTACCACTTT. It yields the protein CASSSGQTGYHF.